A single sample is the source of the 31 T cell receptor beta chains below, sequenced in a study of T-cell reconstitution after alpha-beta-depleted transplantation in children. TCRbeta library preparation incorporated unique molecular identifiers. TCRdb processed the PCR reads anew with MiXCR; each CDR3 protein has one entry. The table records just over 200,000 distinct CDR3 sequences, roughly 9.1% of them present only once. The starting material was PBMCs, mostly from graft donor cells, obtained 360 days after TCRalphabeta/CD19-depleted stem cell transplant. The origin of the receptors is a male patient between 2 and 10 years old who had a stem cell transplant for acute myeloid leukemia, so the T cells may come from the graft donor.

The sample holds many counts of this clonotype. J is TRBJ1-3 and V is TRBV6-6; possibly TRBD1 for D (5 bases). V gave up 7 bases and J gave up 5 bases, with 9 bases separating them. This CDR3 has 12 residues. Germline values: CDR1 MNHNY, CDR2 SVGAGI (reference sequence). The CDR3 nucleotides are TGTGCCAGCATCTCAGGGAGAAACACCATATATTTT. Amino acids: CASISGRNTIYF.

This clonotype was picked up many times. The V gene is TRBV29-1, the J gene TRBJ2-3; tentatively, D is TRBD2 (5 bases). Germline lookup yields CDR1 SQVTM and CDR2 ANQGSEA. CDR3 size: 16 residues. The ends were cut back, 0 bases at V and 7 bases at J, with 20 bases in the middle. The CDR3 loop is CSVEDRKRSPLNTQYF. CDR3 in DNA: TGCAGCGTTGAAGATAGAAAGCGGAGCCCCTTAAATACGCAGTATTTT.

The chain joins TRBV5-1 to TRBJ2-7, with TRBD1 matching 7 bases. CDR3 length: 15 residues. The V and J ends lost 3 bases and 2 bases, in that order; junction bases with no gene match: 8. Germline V CDR1 and CDR2: SGHRS, YFSETQ. The CDR3 DNA reads as TGCGCCAGCAGCTCAGGGACCGGGACAGCCTACGAGCAGTACTTC. It codes for CASSSGTGTAYEQYF.

This clonotype has a count of ten or more. The chain recombines TRBV12-3 or TRBV12-4 with TRBJ2-2; D is perhaps TRBD1 or TRBD2 (5 bases each). This CDR3 spans 15 amino acids. Trimming removed 7 bases at V and 7 bases at J, with 19 bases between. The CDR3 nucleotides read TGTGCCAGCACGGCCGGGACCGCATACGGCGGGGAGCTGTTTTTT. Its translation: CASTAGTAYGGELFF.

This clonotype was seen repeatedly, ten times or more. The chain uses TRBV2 and TRBJ2-3; D possibly matches TRBD1 or TRBD2 (6 bases each). Per germline, CDR1 SNHLY and CDR2 FYNNEI. The CDR3 sequence is 16 residues long. V lost 10 bases, J lost 1 base, and 21 bases lay in between. In DNA, the CDR3 is TGTGCCACTTCCAACGGGGGCCTTAGGGGCACAGATACGCAGTATTTT. It is translated as CATSNGGLRGTDTQYF. Complete variable domain (other parts from reference TRBV2 and TRBJ2-3): EPEVTQTPSHQVTQMGQEVILRCVPISNHLYFYWYRQILGQKVEFLVSFYNNEISEKSEIFDDQFSVERPDGSNFTLKIRSTKLEDSAMYFCATSNGGLRGTDTQYFGPGTRLTVL.

Ten or more counts support this clonotype. The chain carries TRBV12-3 or TRBV12-4 and TRBJ2-2; 7 bases agree with TRBD1. The CDR3 has 14 residues. V lost 8 bases, J lost 6 bases, and 9 bases stayed unmatched. This chain's CDR3 is CASGRQGWAGELFF. DNA for the CDR3: TGTGCCAGCGGTAGACAGGGATGGGCCGGGGAGCTGTTTTTT.

In the case of this clonotype: This may be a read error: a much more frequent sequence differs by one nucleotide. The V call is TRBV12-3 or TRBV12-4, the J call TRBJ2-7, with unresolved D. Trimming removed 7 bases at V and 6 bases at J, with 22 bases between. This CDR3 is 15 amino acids long. The CDR3 loop is CASTRYSWSKGEQYF. In DNA, the CDR3 is TGTGCCAGCACCCGATATTCCTGGTCAAAAGGCGAGCAGTACTTC.

This clonotype has more than one count but fewer than ten. The chain recombines TRBV4-1 with TRBJ1-4; TRBD1 is a possible D gene (5 bases). Between the trimmed V and J ends, which lost 4 bases and 7 bases, there was a span of 7 bases. Looked up from germline, CDR1 is MGHRA and CDR2 is YSYEKL. This CDR3 is built from 12 residues. CDR3 protein: CASSRDGEKLFF. CDR3 nucleotide sequence: TGCGCCAGCAGCCGGGACGGTGAAAAACTGTTTTTT.

V usage is TRBV5-1 and J usage is TRBJ1-1; 8 nucleotides align to TRBD1. Germline assignment: CDR1 SGHRS and CDR2 YFSETQ. Germline trimming cut 5 bases from V and 5 bases from J; bases unmatched to any gene: 11. This CDR3 comprises 15 residues. The CDR3: CASRSGQGSLTEAFF. DNA for the CDR3: TGCGCCAGCAGATCCGGACAGGGAAGTTTGACTGAAGCTTTCTTT.

The chain joins TRBV3-1 to TRBJ2-4, with 8 bases that match TRBD2. This CDR3 region has 16 residues. From germline, CDR1 is LGHDT and CDR2 YNNKEL (reference sequence). V lost 1 base to trimming and J lost 6 bases; unmatched junction nucleotides: 8. CDR3 loop: CASSQGSGKTANIQYF. The CDR3 DNA sequence: TGTGCCAGCAGCCAAGGTAGCGGGAAAACAGCAAACATTCAGTACTTC. Combining the CDR3 with reference TRBV3-1 and TRBJ2-4 gives the whole variable domain DTAVSQTPKYLVTQMGNDKSIKCEQNLGHDTMYWYKQDSKKFLKIMFSYNNKELIINETVPNRFSPKSPDKAHLNLHINSLELGDSAVYFCASSQGSGKTANIQYFGAGTRLSVL.

This clonotype was recorded many times. This chain connects TRBV5-5 to TRBJ1-2; the D gene is possibly TRBD1 (5 bases). The V end lost 3 bases, the J end lost 8 bases, and 11 bases lay between the germline ends. The CDR3 consists of 12 residues. The germline V gene has CDR1 SGHKS and CDR2 YYEKEE (reference sequence). The CDR3 sequence is CASSYRDGGYTF. Here the CDR3 DNA reads TGTGCCAGCAGCTACCGGGACGGAGGCTACACCTTC.

This clonotype was found a few times. The chain joins TRBV7-2 to TRBJ1-3, with D possibly matching TRBD1 (5 bases). The germline gives CDR1 SGHTA, CDR2 FQGNSA. The V end lost 3 bases, the J end lost 4 bases, and 13 bases lay between the germline ends. The CDR3 length is 15 residues. In DNA, the CDR3 is TGTGCCAGCAGCTTGTATGTAGCAGGGGGAAACACCATATATTTT. Its translation is CASSLYVAGGNTIYF.

V and J are TRBV5-1 and TRBJ1-4; D remains ambiguous. V was clipped by 0 bases and J by 4 bases, with 13 bases between them. Germline V gene sequence: CDR1 SGHRS, CDR2 YFSETQ. The length of the CDR3 is 16 residues. The DNA for the CDR3 is TGCGCCAGCAGCTTGGCCTGGAGGGCACATAATGAAAAACTGTTTTTT. It translates to CASSLAWRAHNEKLFF.

Comments on this clonotype: This could be a read error, since a much larger clone is one nucleotide away. J is TRBJ2-2 and V is TRBV7-9, with D hard to call. V lost 1 base to trimming and J lost 6 bases, with 3 bases between them. The V gene's germline CDR1 is SEHNR and CDR2 FQNEAQ (reference sequence). This CDR3 has 12 amino acids. The CDR3 sequence: CASSLEAGELFF. The CDR3 DNA is TGTGCCAGCAGCTTAGAGGCCGGGGAGCTGTTTTTT.

This clonotype was observed at least ten times. The V gene is TRBV20-1, the J gene TRBJ2-7; the D gene is possibly TRBD2 (6 bases). The CDR3 consists of 13 residues. V was shortened by 0 bases and J by 6 bases, with 12 bases between the two germline ends. Germline assignment: CDR1 DFQATT and CDR2 SNEGSKA (reference sequence). CDR3 loop: CSARDGGKAEQYV. The DNA of the CDR3 is TGCAGTGCTAGAGATGGGGGGAAGGCCGAGCAGTACGTC.

This clonotype is a singleton in its sample. A much larger clone lies one base from this, so it may be a read error. In this CDR3 the conserved last residue, phenylalanine or tryptophan, is missing, so a read error is likely. The V call is TRBV20-1, the J call TRBJ1-5, with D perhaps matching TRBD1 (6 bases). The length of the CDR3 is 15 residues. Deletions cut 3 bases from V and 6 bases from J, with 18 bases between. CDR1 and CDR2 from the germline V gene are DFQATT and SNEGSKA (reference sequence). CDR3: CSASDWTAGSQPQHY. CDR3 sequence (DNA): TGCAGTGCTAGCGACTGGACAGCCGGTAGTCAGCCCCAGCATTAT.

Turning to this clonotype: This may arise from a read error, as a much more abundant clone is one base away. CDR3 coding DNA: TGCGGTGCTAGGTCGACAGGAGGGGTAGCAGATACGCAGTATTTT. As protein: CGARSTGGVADTQYF. The chain carries TRBV20-1 and TRBJ2-3; D tentatively fits TRBD1 or TRBD2 (6 bases each). CDR3 length: 15 amino acids. Germline V gene data show CDR1 as DFQATT and CDR2 as SNEGSKA (reference sequence).

This clonotype was counted at least ten times. The chain combines TRBV6-2 or TRBV6-3 with TRBJ2-6; D gene unclear. This CDR3 spans 12 amino acids. CDR1 and CDR2 from the germline V gene are MNHEY and SVGEGT. Trimming cost V 4 bases and J 4 bases, with 2 bases left between them. CDR3 amino acids: CASSWGANVLTF. CDR3 sequence (DNA): TGTGCCAGCAGTTGGGGGGCCAACGTCCTGACTTTC.

This chain uses TRBV20-1 with TRBJ1-3; tentative D call: TRBD1 (6 bases). CDR3 size: 17 residues. Trimming cost V 0 bases and J 0 bases, with 15 bases left between them. Germline V gene sequence: CDR1 DFQATT, CDR2 SNEGSKA (reference sequence). The CDR3 DNA reads as TGCAGTGCTAGAGATCCCGTGGGACACGTCTCTGGAAACACCATATATTTT. It specifies CSARDPVGHVSGNTIYF.

The CDR3 reads CSARGRAQAYNEQFF. In DNA form, the CDR3 reads TGCAGTGCTAGAGGCCGTGCTCAAGCCTACAATGAGCAGTTCTTC. The genes are TRBV20-1 and TRBJ2-1, with D hard to call. Looked up from germline, CDR1 is DFQATT and CDR2 is SNEGSKA (reference sequence). The CDR3 sequence is 15 residues long. V dropped 1 base and J dropped 2 bases, with 12 bases sitting between them.

Many counts were recorded for this clonotype. The chain has TRBV12-3 or TRBV12-4 and TRBJ2-7; TRBD1 agrees at 10 bases. The J segment lost 5 bases and the V segment lost 4 bases, leaving 5 bases of the junction unmatched. CDR3 length: 14 residues. The CDR3 here is CASSWAGTGDEQYF. The CDR3 region has the DNA TGTGCCAGCAGTTGGGCCGGGACAGGGGACGAGCAGTACTTC.

As to this clonotype: As the CDR3 is not closed by the conserved phenylalanine or tryptophan, this likely results from a read error. The chain links TRBV5-6 to TRBJ2-7; a weak D match, TRBD2 (6 bases). This CDR3 comprises 14 residues. Germline assignment: CDR1 SGHDT and CDR2 YYEEEE. Trimming left V 5 bases short and J 5 bases short, with 17 bases between. This CDR3 is CASRRTGTLDEQYL. The CDR3 DNA is TGTGCCAGCAGAAGGACGGGGACTCTGGACGAGCAGTACTTA.

Only a few counts were recorded for this clonotype. The rearrangement uses TRBV7-8 and TRBJ2-7; D may correspond to TRBD1 or TRBD2 (6 bases each). Per the germline V gene, CDR1 is SGHVS and CDR2 is FQNEAQ. Trimming removed 1 base from V and 1 base from J, with 14 bases in between. This CDR3 has 16 amino acids. The CDR3 sequence: CASSLGGAIKSYEQYF. The CDR3 coding sequence is TGTGCCAGCAGCTTAGGGGGGGCGATAAAGTCCTACGAGCAGTACTTC.

This clonotype was seen at least ten times. DNA for the CDR3: TGTGCCAGCAGTCCACAGGAATACGAGCAGTACTTC. This sequence encodes CASSPQEYEQYF. The V call is TRBV12-3 or TRBV12-4, the J call TRBJ2-7; a weak D match, TRBD1 (5 bases). The CDR3 covers 12 residues. The V end lost 5 bases, the J end lost 4 bases, and 9 bases lay between the germline ends.

This clonotype was picked up one time. This chain links TRBV18 with TRBJ2-7; possible D gene TRBD2, 6 bases. The CDR3 has 17 residues. The V gene's germline CDR1 is KGHSH and CDR2 LQKENI. The V end was cut by 6 bases, the J end by 7 bases, with 28 bases between. The DNA for the CDR3 is TGTGCCAGCTCGCCTTCCGGGGGATTAATGGGACTGGGGGAGCAGTACTTC. This gives the protein CASSPSGGLMGLGEQYF.

This clonotype has ten or more counts. The chain carries TRBV25-1 and TRBJ2-7; 7 nucleotides agree with TRBD2. J gave up 6 bases and V 1 base, and 3 bases lay outside the gene matches. The CDR3 consists of 13 residues. Looked up from germline, CDR1 is MGHDK and CDR2 is SYGVNS. For the CDR3, the DNA is TGTGCCAGCAGTGAATGGGAGGGAATCGAGCAGTACTTC. Protein: CASSEWEGIEQYF.

This clonotype came up many times. The chain employs TRBV6-4 and TRBJ2-2; D gene uncertain. From germline, CDR1 is MRHNA and CDR2 SNTAGT. The CDR3 contains 14 residues. Trimming took 6 bases from V and 6 from J, leaving 14 bases between them. CDR3 region: CASSHDIGPGELFF. As DNA, the CDR3 is TGTGCCAGCAGCCATGACATTGGCCCCGGGGAGCTGTTTTTT.

The chain joins TRBV18 to TRBJ2-5; D not certain. V was cut by 2 bases and J by 1 base, with 11 bases left in between. This CDR3 is 15 amino acids long. Germline V CDR1 and CDR2: KGHSH, LQKENI. As DNA, the CDR3 is TGTGCCAGCTCACCATTTGAGGAATCCCAAGAGACCCAGTACTTC. Translating it yields CASSPFEESQETQYF.

The chain employs TRBV10-3 and TRBJ1-5; D remains ambiguous. There are 16 residues in the CDR3. Trimming cost V 0 bases and J 7 bases, with 16 bases left between them. CDR1 ENHRY and CDR2 SYGVKD come from the germline V gene. The CDR3 is CAISESSLGIGQPQHF. In DNA form, the CDR3 reads TGTGCCATCAGTGAGTCAAGTCTAGGGATAGGACAGCCCCAGCATTTT.

The table lists this clonotype with a few counts. The CDR3 loop is CASRQGVKGGYTF. The DNA for the CDR3 is TGTGCCAGCAGGCAGGGGGTCAAGGGGGGCTACACCTTC. V usage is TRBV7-8 and J usage is TRBJ1-2; 7 bases map to TRBD1. CDR3 length: 13 amino acids. The germline V gene has CDR1 SGHVS and CDR2 FQNEAQ. Losses at the gene ends were 6 bases for V and 8 bases for J; bases not matched to a gene: 9.

A few counts support this clonotype. This chain joins TRBV7-2 and TRBJ1-5; 11 bases match TRBD1. This CDR3 has 16 amino acids. Per the germline V gene, CDR1 is SGHTA and CDR2 is FQGNSA. With 3 bases clipped from V and 2 bases from J, the junction kept 3 bases outside the gene matches. The CDR3 region has the DNA TGTGCCAGCAGCTTGGACAGGGGGCTCGGCAATCAGCCCCAGCATTTT. Encoded protein: CASSLDRGLGNQPQHF.